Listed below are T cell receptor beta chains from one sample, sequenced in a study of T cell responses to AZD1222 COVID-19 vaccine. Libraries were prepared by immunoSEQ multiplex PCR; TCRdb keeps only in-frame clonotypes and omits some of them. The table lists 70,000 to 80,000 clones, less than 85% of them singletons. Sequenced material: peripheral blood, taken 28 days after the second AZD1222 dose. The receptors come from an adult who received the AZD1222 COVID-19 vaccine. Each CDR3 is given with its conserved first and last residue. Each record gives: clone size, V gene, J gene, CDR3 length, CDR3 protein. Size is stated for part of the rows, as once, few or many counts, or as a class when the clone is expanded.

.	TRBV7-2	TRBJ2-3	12	CASSLDGDTQYF
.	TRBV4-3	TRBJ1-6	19	CASSQDIKFGSSYNSPLHF
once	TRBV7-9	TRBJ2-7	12	CASSLFGDEQYF
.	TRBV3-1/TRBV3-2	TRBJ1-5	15	CASSRRRGSEQPQHF
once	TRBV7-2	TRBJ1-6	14	CASRQGVGNSPLHF
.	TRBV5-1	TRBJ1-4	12	CASSPGEEKLFF
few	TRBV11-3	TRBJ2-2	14	CASSPGPVTGELFF
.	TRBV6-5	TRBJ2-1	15	CASNPGAVIGNEQFF
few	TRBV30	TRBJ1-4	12	CAWSVSNEKLFF
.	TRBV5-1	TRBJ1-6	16	CASSLGTGPYNSPLHF
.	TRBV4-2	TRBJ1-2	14	CASSQSDSNYGYTF
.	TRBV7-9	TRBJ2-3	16	CASSSGLAGVADTQYF
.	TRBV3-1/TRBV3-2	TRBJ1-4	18	CDSSDSQVLGYQSEKLFF
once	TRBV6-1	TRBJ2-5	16	CASSEAPTGPQETQYF
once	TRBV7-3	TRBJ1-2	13	CASSSRQGHDYTF
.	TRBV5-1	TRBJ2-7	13	CASSFGRGNEQYF
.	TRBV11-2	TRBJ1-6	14	CASSFRQGNSPLHF
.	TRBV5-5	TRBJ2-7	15	CASSPTVVGVAEQYF
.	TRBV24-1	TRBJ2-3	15	CATRGTSGEADTQYF
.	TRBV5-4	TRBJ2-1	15	CASSLETSAYNEQFF
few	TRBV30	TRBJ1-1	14	CAWSWGTGDTEAFF
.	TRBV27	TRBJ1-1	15	CASSSRVGEDTEAFF
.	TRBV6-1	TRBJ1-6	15	CASSEAGTGKQALHF
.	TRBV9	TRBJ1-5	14	CASSVRQVNQPQHF
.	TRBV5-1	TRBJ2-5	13	CASSLGQEETQYF